The following is a TCR beta chain sequence with its context. The antigen it binds to is not known. No base qualities exist here, and no much larger clone lies one base off it. The sample belongs to a study of blood T cell repertoires in COVID-19 (dated by TCRdb to 2020 to 2021). For the wider study: Collaborator samples came from the United States, Italy and Spain and covered acute and convalescent phases of COVID-19. The prospective study material was composed of cDNA or gDNA derived from T cells, B-cell-depleted T cells, or PBMCs. The dataset comprised deeply sampled blood TCRbeta repertoires from subjects exposed to, actively infected with, or recovered from COVID-19. The repertoires were released in a freely available public database intended as a resource for research on the immune response to SARS-CoV-2. The samples were drawn from two sources: the first 160 participants of the ongoing ImmuneRACE study, and over 950 subjects contributed by 6 global collaborators. The sample metadata nearly always contained a de-identified subject ID, COVID-19 status, age in years and sex. Where HLA class I and class II types were available, the types were taken from metadata supplied by the sample provider, not from assay-based typing.

Enrolling through a virtual design, the prospective study's participants ranged in age from about 18 to 89 years and lived across roughly 23 United States geographic areas. In the prospective study, participants were assigned to cohorts based on the clinical history participants reported in a screening survey and a study questionnaire. For ImmuneRACE Cohort 3, a participant was defined as recovered based on two consecutive negative NP/OP PCR tests, clearance by a healthcare professional, or resolution of symptoms. Mobile phlebotomists in the prospective study collected whole blood, serum and a nasopharyngeal or oropharyngeal swab from every participant. Additional blood draws and questionnaires over an approximately 2-month period could optionally be provided by prospective study participants. Blood samples from the prospective study were shipped frozen or at room temperature prior to DNA extraction.

The research as a whole found: The amount of clinical and demographic metadata varied by source and participant and was provided uncurated.

TCRbeta CDR3 regions were amplified from genomic DNA using the immunoSEQ Assay, a bias-controlled multiplex PCR. From the authors' description of their analysis: Within the assay, amplification of reference gene primers was used to estimate how many nucleated cells each sample contained. To quantify the absolute abundance of each unique TCRbeta CDR3 rearrangement, sequence reads were collapsed and filtered. For each sample, productive Simpson clonality was calculated by taking the square root of Simpson's diversity index across productive rearrangements. TCRdb took this table from immuneACCESS and kept in-frame rearrangements with V and J called. Such tables lack part of the clones; where checked against another copy, unresolved V genes explain under half of the gap, and the rest is unexplained. For V, J and clone size, that table is used; D and trimming come from the DNA. Across this sample there are 200,000 to 250,000 clones, with roughly four fifths seen only once. The ten biggest clones cover less than 2% of the sample.

Sequenced: PBMCs or T cells enriched from blood (not recorded which). The receptor was isolated from a man between 60 and 75 years old who had recovered from COVID-19.

CDR3 sequence: CASRYRGRIHEQYF. The DNA sequence is as follows: TGTGCCAGCCGGTACAGGGGGCGCATCCACGAGCAGTACTTC. The receptor chain draws on TRBV6-5 and TRBJ2-7, with 9 middle bases fitting TRBD1. Its CDR3 holds 14 amino acids, cysteine through phenylalanine. The sequence is cut down to CDR3 DNA, 42 bases in frame from base 1. The germline V gene supplies CDR1 MNHEY and CDR2 SVGAGI. V trim: 8 bases; J trim: 5 bases; unmatched bases: 10.